Listed below are T cell receptor beta chains from one sample, sequenced in a study of beta chain features in type 1 diabetes. Method: immunoSEQ multiplex PCR; TCRdb's copy keeps in-frame clones and lacks some. Among more than 250,000 clones, 13% to 15% were seen once, and the ten largest hold 0.017%. Sequencing used naive CD4+ T cells from blood. Every receptor here comes from a man younger than 45 with type 1 diabetes. Both conserved end residues are part of each CDR3. A D gene is named only where the DNA matches it firmly. The listing skips clone size in some rows; elsewhere it reads once, few, many or a size class.

j_call clone_size v_call d_call cdr3_nt cdr3_aa
TRBJ1-1 few TRBV12-5 - TGTGCTAGTGGTTTGAGTGCTAGGGGAAACACTGAAGCTTTCTTT CASGLSARGNTEAFF
TRBJ2-3 few TRBV10-3 TRBD1 TGTGCCATTCTCCGGGACAGAACAGATACGCAGTATTTT CAILRDRTDTQYF
TRBJ2-7 few TRBV5-1 TRBD1 TGCGCCAGCAGCTCCGCAGGGGGATACGAGCAGTACTTC CASSSAGGYEQYF
TRBJ2-2 few TRBV2 TRBD1 TGTGCCAGCAGTTGGGACAGGGAAGCCGGGGAGCTGTTTTTT CASSWDREAGELFF
TRBJ2-1 - TRBV29-1 - TGCAGCGTTGTCCTAGCGCAAAACTCCTACAATGAGCAGTTCTTC CSVVLAQNSYNEQFF
TRBJ2-2 few TRBV18 TRBD2 TGTGCCAGCTCACCAGGGCTAGCGGTGAACACCGGGGAGCTGTTTTTT CASSPGLAVNTGELFF
TRBJ1-1 - TRBV5-4 TRBD1 TGTGCCAGCAGCAAGGGACAGGGAGAGTCAAACACTGAAGCTTTCTTT CASSKGQGESNTEAFF
TRBJ1-2 - TRBV7-9 TRBD1 TGTGCCAGCAGCTCGACAGGGAGCGGCTACACCTTC CASSSTGSGYTF
TRBJ2-3 - TRBV28 - TGTGCCAGCAGTCCCCCCCCAGGGGCGAGGTCAGATACGCAGTATTTT CASSPPPGARSDTQYF
TRBJ2-1 few TRBV5-1 TRBD1 TGCGCCAGCAGCCTCCGGACAGGGGGGCCACTTTCCTACAATGAGCAGTTCTTC CASSLRTGGPLSYNEQFF
TRBJ2-7 - TRBV6-5 TRBD2 TGTGCCAGCAGTTACTCAATCAGCGGGAGTGGCTACGAGCAGTACTTC CASSYSISGSGYEQYF
TRBJ2-7 few TRBV28 TRBD1 TGTGCCAGCAGTCCCTCCGGGACAGGGTACCACGAGCAGTACTTC CASSPSGTGYHEQYF
TRBJ2-2 few TRBV30 TRBD2 TGTGCCTGGAGTGTACGTCTAGCGGGAGCTGGGGAGCTGTTTTTT CAWSVRLAGAGELFF
TRBJ2-3 few TRBV15 TRBD2 TGTGCCACCAGCAGAGATCTGTTCGCGGGAGGTCAGGATACGCAGTATTTT CATSRDLFAGGQDTQYF
TRBJ1-2 few TRBV14 - TGTGCCAGCAGCCAAGGGCAGAACTATGGCTACACCTTC CASSQGQNYGYTF
TRBJ2-1 - TRBV7-2 TRBD2 TGTGCCAGCAGCTTAACTCGGGGTCCTGGGGGAGGGAGAAATGAGCAGTTCTTC CASSLTRGPGGGRNEQFF
TRBJ2-5 few TRBV18 - TGTGCCAGCTCACCAACGGAAGAGACCCAGTACTTC CASSPTEETQYF
TRBJ2-5 few TRBV28 - TGTGCCAGCAGGGAGACTTCTCAAGAGACCCAGTACTTC CASRETSQETQYF
TRBJ2-3 - TRBV29-1 TRBD2 TGCAGCGTTGGTTTTCGGGCGGGAGGGTCAGATACGCAGTATTTT CSVGFRAGGSDTQYF
TRBJ1-5 few TRBV4-1 - TGCGCCAGCAGCCAAGACCAGGACCCGAGGGATAGCAATCAGCCCCAGCATTTT CASSQDQDPRDSNQPQHF
TRBJ2-3 - TRBV7-3 - TGTGCCAGCAGCCCCCCAGGGGAGGATACGCAGTATTTT CASSPPGEDTQYF
TRBJ1-2 - TRBV19 TRBD1 TGTGCCAGTAGTATCACCACCGGGACAGACTTCAACTATGGCTACACCTTC CASSITTGTDFNYGYTF
TRBJ2-5 - TRBV7-7 TRBD1 TGTGCCAGCAGCTTAACCGGGACAGGGGTGGAGACCCAGTACTTC CASSLTGTGVETQYF
TRBJ1-3 - TRBV28 - TGTGCCAGCAGCACCGACAGGCCTGACACCATATATTTT CASSTDRPDTIYF
TRBJ1-5 - TRBV4-1 - TGCGCCAGCAGCCAAGGACAGCTTAGCAATCAGCCCCAGCATTTT CASSQGQLSNQPQHF
TRBJ1-2 few TRBV2 - TGTGCCAGCAGTTGGACTAATCGTGATGGCTACACCTTC CASSWTNRDGYTF
TRBJ2-2 few TRBV18 TRBD2 TGTGCCAGCTCAAGACCGGGACTAGCGGGAACCGGGGAGCTGTTTTTT CASSRPGLAGTGELFF
TRBJ2-1 few TRBV9 TRBD2 TGTGCCAGCAGCTTCAGCGGGGTCTACAATGAGCAGTTCTTC CASSFSGVYNEQFF
TRBJ2-3 few TRBV6-5 TRBD2 TGTGCCAGCAGGGTGACCGGGACTAACCCAGATACGCAGTATTTT CASRVTGTNPDTQYF
TRBJ1-5 - TRBV28 TRBD1 TGTGCCAGCACCTCAGGACAGGTCTCTAAGCCCCAGCATTTT CASTSGQVSKPQHF
TRBJ2-3 few TRBV30 TRBD2 TGTGCCTGGAGTAGGCTAGCGGGAGCGGCAGATACGCAGTATTTT CAWSRLAGAADTQYF
TRBJ2-5 few TRBV30 TRBD2 TGTGCCTGGAGTAGCGGGACTAGCGGGAGAGAGACCCAGTACTTC CAWSSGTSGRETQYF
TRBJ2-1 - TRBV11-1 TRBD2 TGTGCCAGCACCCAACATTTTAGCGGGAGGGTCTACAATGAGCAGTTCTTC CASTQHFSGRVYNEQFF
TRBJ2-5 - TRBV9 - TGTGCCAGCAGCGTAGATGGGGGCGCGGAGACCCAGTACTTC CASSVDGGAETQYF
TRBJ2-1 - TRBV9 TRBD2 TGTGCCAGCAGCGTCCTAGCGGGGGAAGCGAATGAGCAGTTCTTC CASSVLAGEANEQFF
TRBJ1-1 few TRBV4-3 - TGCGCCAGCAGCCAAGATCGAAGTGGGGGCGCTGAAGCTTTCTTT CASSQDRSGGAEAFF
TRBJ2-7 few TRBV15 - TGTGCCACCAGCAGAGATATCGGGGGCGAGCAGTACTTC CATSRDIGGEQYF
TRBJ2-3 few TRBV7-8 - TGTGCCAGCAGCCCTAGCCGGCTACCAATCACAGATACGCAGTATTTT CASSPSRLPITDTQYF
TRBJ1-5 - TRBV7-2 - TGTGCCAGCAGCTTAGTTAGTCATAGCAATCAGCCCCAGCATTTT CASSLVSHSNQPQHF
TRBJ2-7 - TRBV9 - TGTGCCAGCAGCGTAGGTAGTAGCGGAACCTACGAGCAGTACTTC CASSVGSSGTYEQYF
TRBJ2-4 few TRBV5-1 - TGCGCCAGCAGCCCCAACCAGGTAGCCAAAAACATTCAGTACTTC CASSPNQVAKNIQYF
TRBJ2-1 - TRBV4-2 TRBD1 TGTGCCAGCAGCCAAAGAGATAGGGGGCCGTACAATGAGCAGTTCTTC CASSQRDRGPYNEQFF
TRBJ2-5 few TRBV11-1 TRBD1 TGTGCCAGCAGCTTCCTCAACAGGGGACAAGGGTCCCAGTACTTC CASSFLNRGQGSQYF
TRBJ2-3 - TRBV7-2 TRBD2 TGTGCCAGCAGCTTAGGTCCTAGCGGGACCACAGATACGCAGTATTTT CASSLGPSGTTDTQYF
TRBJ2-1 - TRBV18 TRBD2 TGTGCCAGCTCCCCGGGGGGAAATGAGCAGTTCTTC CASSPGGNEQFF
TRBJ2-5 - TRBV30 - TGTGCCTGGAGTAAGGACAGCGGTGGCGAGACCCAGTACTTC CAWSKDSGGETQYF
TRBJ1-1 few TRBV6-5 - TGTGCCAGCAGTCTTACAGTTATGGCCACTGAAGCTTTCTTT CASSLTVMATEAFF
TRBJ2-1 - TRBV10-3 - TGTGCCATCTCAAGCCAGACTAACAATGAGCAGTTCTTC CAISSQTNNEQFF
TRBJ2-1 - TRBV7-8 - TGTGCCAGCAGCTTAGGCCCCCAGGCGGGGAGCTCCTACAATGAGCAGTTCTTC CASSLGPQAGSSYNEQFF
TRBJ1-5 few TRBV6-5 TRBD1 TGTGCCAGCAGTTACTCGAAGGGGGCCGGTCAGCCCCAGCATTTT CASSYSKGAGQPQHF
TRBJ1-1 - TRBV6-1 - TGTGCCAGCAGTTCGGAGGAATACACTGAAGCTTTCTTT CASSSEEYTEAFF